This T cell receptor (beta chain) was sequenced in a study of T cell repertoires in cytomegalovirus infection. Study in general: Indicated by public TCR beta signatures were CMV infection and matching HLA type.

One entry per CDR3 protein, called by TCRdb with MiXCR from the reads. The profile shows roughly 500,000 distinct CDR3 sequences, 30% to 40% of them singletons. General observations from the study: Clonotypes of TCR beta that were HLA-C-restricted and CMV-specific dominated the ex vivo response. The study identified carriers of CMV plus the relevant HLA from cumulative public TCR beta family frequency.

The CDR3 runs to 15 residues. The germline gives CDR1 SGHDN, CDR2 FVKESK. Trimming removed 3 bases from V and 1 base from J; junction bases left unmatched: 4. A remark on this clonotype: The antigen is not known.

V is TRBV14 and J is TRBJ2-3; 7 nucleotides align to TRBD2. This sequence was found in a human donor in good health (CMV status not recorded). Some clones in this sample may be carry-over from other donors' samples. The specimen comprised cultured PBMCs, sampled from culture after CMV antigen stimulation. The CDR3 bases are TGTGCCAGCAGCCACCTAGCGGACGGCACAGATACGCAGTATTTT. This translates into CASSHLADGTDTQYF.